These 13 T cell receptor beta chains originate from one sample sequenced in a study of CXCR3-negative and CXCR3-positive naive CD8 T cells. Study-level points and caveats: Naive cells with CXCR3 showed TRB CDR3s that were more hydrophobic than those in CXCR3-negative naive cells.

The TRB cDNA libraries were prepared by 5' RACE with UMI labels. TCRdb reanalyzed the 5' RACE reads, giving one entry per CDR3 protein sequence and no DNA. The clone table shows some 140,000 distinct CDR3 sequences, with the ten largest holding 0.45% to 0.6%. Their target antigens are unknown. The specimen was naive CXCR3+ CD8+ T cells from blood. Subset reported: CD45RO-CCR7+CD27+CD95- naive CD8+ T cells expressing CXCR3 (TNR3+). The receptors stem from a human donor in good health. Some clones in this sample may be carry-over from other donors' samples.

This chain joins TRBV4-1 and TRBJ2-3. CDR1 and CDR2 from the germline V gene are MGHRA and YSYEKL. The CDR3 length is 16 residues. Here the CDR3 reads CASSQDLGPGTDTQYF.

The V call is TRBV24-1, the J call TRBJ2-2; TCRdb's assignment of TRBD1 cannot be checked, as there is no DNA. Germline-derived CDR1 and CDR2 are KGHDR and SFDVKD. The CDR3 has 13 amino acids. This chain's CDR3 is CATSLGTVGELFF.

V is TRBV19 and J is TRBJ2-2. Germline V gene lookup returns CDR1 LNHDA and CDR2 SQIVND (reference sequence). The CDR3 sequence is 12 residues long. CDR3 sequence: CASRIGAGELFF.

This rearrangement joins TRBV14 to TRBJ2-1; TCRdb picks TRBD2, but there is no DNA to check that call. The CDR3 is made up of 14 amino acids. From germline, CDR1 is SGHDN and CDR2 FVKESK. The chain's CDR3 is CASSQGLVADEQFF.

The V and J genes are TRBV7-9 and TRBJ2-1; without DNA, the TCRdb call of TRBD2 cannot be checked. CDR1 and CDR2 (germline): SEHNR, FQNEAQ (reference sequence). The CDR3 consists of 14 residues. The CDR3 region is CASSLGLAPREQFF.

The CDR3 sequence: CASSQEVRHGGFSDTQYF. J is TRBJ2-3 and V is TRBV3-1; TCRdb selects TRBD2, and the lack of DNA leaves this call unchecked. The CDR3 has 18 residues. The germline CDR1 and CDR2 sequences are LGHDT and YNNKEL (reference sequence).

The CDR3 protein is CASSFRYISNQPQHF. The V and J genes are TRBV28 and TRBJ1-5. This CDR3 has 15 amino acids. Germline V gene data show CDR1 as MDHEN and CDR2 as SYDVKM. Supplemented by reference TRBV28 and TRBJ1-5, the full variable domain reads DVKVTQSSRYLVKRTGEKVFLECVQDMDHENMFWYRQDPGLGLRLIYFSYDVKMKEKGDIPEGYSVSREKKERFSLILESASTNQTSMYLCASSFRYISNQPQHFGDGTRLSIL.

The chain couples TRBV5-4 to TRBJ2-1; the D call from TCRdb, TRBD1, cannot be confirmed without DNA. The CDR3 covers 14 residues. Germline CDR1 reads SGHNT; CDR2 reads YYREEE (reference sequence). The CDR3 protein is CASSLLGTSNEQFF.

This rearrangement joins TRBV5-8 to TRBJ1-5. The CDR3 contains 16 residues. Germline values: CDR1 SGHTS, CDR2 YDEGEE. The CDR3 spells CASSYPFGQPNQPQHF.

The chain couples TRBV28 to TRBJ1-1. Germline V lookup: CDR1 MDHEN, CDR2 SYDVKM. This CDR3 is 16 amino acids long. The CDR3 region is CASSLMRGVSGTEAFF. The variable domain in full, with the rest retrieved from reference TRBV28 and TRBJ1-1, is DVKVTQSSRYLVKRTGEKVFLECVQDMDHENMFWYRQDPGLGLRLIYFSYDVKMKEKGDIPEGYSVSREKKERFSLILESASTNQTSMYLCASSLMRGVSGTEAFFGQGTRLTVV.

CDR3 sequence reads: CASSLVGGSGGDEQYF. V gene TRBV11-1 combines with J gene TRBJ2-7; no DNA is available, so the TRBD2 call from TCRdb remains unchecked. Germline V CDR1 and CDR2: SGHAT, FQDESV (reference sequence). The CDR3 sequence is 16 residues long.

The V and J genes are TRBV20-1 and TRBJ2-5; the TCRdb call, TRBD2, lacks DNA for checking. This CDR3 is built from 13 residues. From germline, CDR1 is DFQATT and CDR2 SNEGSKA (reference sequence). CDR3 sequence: CSAWTSGQETQYF.

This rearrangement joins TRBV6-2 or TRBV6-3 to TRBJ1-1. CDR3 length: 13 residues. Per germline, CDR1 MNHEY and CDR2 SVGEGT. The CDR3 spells CASSHVDETEAFF.